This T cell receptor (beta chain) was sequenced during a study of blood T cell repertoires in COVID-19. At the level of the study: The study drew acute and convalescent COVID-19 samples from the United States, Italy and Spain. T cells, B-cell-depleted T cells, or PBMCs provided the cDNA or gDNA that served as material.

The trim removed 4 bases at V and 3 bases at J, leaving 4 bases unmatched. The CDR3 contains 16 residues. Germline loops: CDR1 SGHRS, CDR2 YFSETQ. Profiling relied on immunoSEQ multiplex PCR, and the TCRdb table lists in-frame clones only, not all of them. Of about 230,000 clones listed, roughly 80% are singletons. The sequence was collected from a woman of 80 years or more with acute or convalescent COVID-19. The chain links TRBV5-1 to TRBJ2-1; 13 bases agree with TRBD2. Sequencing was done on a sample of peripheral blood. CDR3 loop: CASSIGTSGNYNEQFF. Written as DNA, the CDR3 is TGCGCCAGCAGCATAGGGACTAGCGGGAACTACAATGAGCAGTTCTTC.